At least ten counts were recorded for the clone carrying this TCR beta chain. The sample originates from a study of molecular identifiers for immune sequencing clone quantification. One entry per CDR3 protein results from TCRdb running MiXCR on the PCR reads. The sample lists about 640,000 distinct CDR3 sequences; about 20% were seen once. The CDR3 has 14 residues. The germline CDR1 and CDR2 sequences are SGHDT and YYEEEE. Trimming removed 2 bases at V and 0 bases at J, with 6 bases between. This chain links TRBV5-6 with TRBJ1-3; the D is unclear. The TCR sequence derives from a human donor in good health. Some libraries in this study had Jurkat cell RNA spiked in. Sample: naive CD8+ T cells from blood, with Jurkat cell RNA spiked in. Subset defined: FACS-sorted CD8+CD4-CCR7+CD45RA+ naive T cells. DNA of the CDR3: TGTGCCAGCAGCTTTCAGTCCTCTGGAAACACCATATATTTT. Residues: CASSFQSSGNTIYF.